Following are 29 T cell receptor beta chains from one sample sequenced in a study of beta chain features in type 1 diabetes. As every portion of the isolated RNA was reverse transcribed, the sequencing read expressed TCRB transcripts. Profiled with immunoSEQ multiplex PCR; TCRdb holds only in-frame clones, not every one. The table lists 810,000 or so clones, roughly 16% of them singletons. Material: naive CD4+ T cells from blood. The receptors come from a woman aged 18 to 35 in good health.

The V gene is TRBV6-1, the J gene TRBJ2-7; TRBD2 aligns across 11 bases. Unmatched junction bases numbered 6, after V lost 8 bases and J lost 3 bases. CDR1 and CDR2 (germline): MNHNS, SASEGT. This CDR3 comprises 14 residues. The CDR3 region is CASGRLAGLYEQYF. In DNA, the CDR3 is TGTGCCAGCGGAAGACTAGCGGGACTCTACGAGCAGTACTTC.

The V and J genes are TRBV7-3 and TRBJ2-1; 13 positions match TRBD2. The CDR3 covers 20 residues. In germline, CDR1 is SGHTA, CDR2 FQGTGA. The V gene end was trimmed by 0 bases and the J gene end by 0 bases; junction bases not matched to a gene: 8. CDR3 protein: CASSLTVGLAGLSSYNEQFF. CDR3 nucleotide sequence: TGTGCCAGCAGCTTAACCGTGGGACTAGCGGGGTTGAGCTCCTACAATGAGCAGTTCTTC.

The chain couples TRBV27 to TRBJ1-1; D is ambiguous. Germline V lookup: CDR1 MNHEY, CDR2 SMNVEV (reference sequence). V was trimmed by 10 bases and J by 0 bases, leaving 15 bases between them. The CDR3 runs 14 residues. The CDR3 protein is CATRPSLMNTEAFF. The CDR3 DNA is TGTGCCACCCGACCCAGTCTCATGAACACTGAAGCTTTCTTT.

V usage is TRBV5-1 and J usage is TRBJ1-2, with D perhaps TRBD1 (5 bases). Germline loops: CDR1 SGHRS, CDR2 YFSETQ. The V and J ends lost 4 bases and 2 bases respectively, with 12 bases between them. The CDR3 has 14 amino acids. CDR3 sequence: CASSPGEWNYGYTF. CDR3 in DNA: TGCGCCAGCAGCCCGGGGGAGTGGAACTATGGCTACACCTTC. Looking up the rest from reference TRBV5-1 and TRBJ1-2 gives the full variable domain: KAGVTQTPRYLIKTRGQQVTLSCSPISGHRSVSWYQQTPGQGLQFLFEYFSETQRNKGNFPGRFSGRQFSNSRSEMNVSTLELGDSALYLCASSPGEWNYGYTFGSGTRLTVV.

The chain is built from TRBV7-2 and TRBJ2-1, with a weak D call TRBD1 (5 bases). From germline, CDR1 is SGHTA and CDR2 FQGNSA. This CDR3 is 12 amino acids long. V lost 1 base and J 10 bases, leaving 8 bases between the germline ends. CDR3 sequence: CASSLDRREQFF. The CDR3 nucleotides read TGTGCCAGCAGCTTAGACAGGAGAGAGCAGTTCTTC. The full variable domain, in which reference TRBV7-2 and TRBJ2-1 provide the parts outside the CDR3, is GAGVSQSPSNKVTEKGKDVELRCDPISGHTALYWYRQSLGQGLEFLIYFQGNSAPDKSGLPSDRFSAERTGGSVSTLTIQRTQQEDSAVYLCASSLDRREQFFGPGTRLTVL.

This clone was counted between two and nine times. The gene calls are TRBV2 and TRBJ2-5; perhaps TRBD2 as D (5 bases). Germline CDR1 SNHLY, CDR2 FYNNEI. The CDR3 runs 14 residues. V lost 5 bases to trimming and J lost 5 bases, with 15 bases between them. The CDR3 region is CASSPPGSQETQYF. CDR3 DNA sequence: TGTGCCAGCAGTCCGCCGGGGTCTCAGGAGACCCAGTACTTC.

The chain couples TRBV9 to TRBJ2-5; 7 bases align to TRBD1. This CDR3 spans 15 amino acids. The germline V gene encodes CDR1 SGDLS and CDR2 YYNGEE. Trimming took 0 bases from V and 6 from J; bases not matched to a gene: 8. CDR3 in DNA: TGTGCCAGCAGCGTAGACTCGTCAGGGGGTCAGACCCAGTACTTC. Amino acids: CASSVDSSGGQTQYF.

This chain connects TRBV10-3 to TRBJ1-1; no reliable D call. In germline, CDR1 is ENHRY, CDR2 SYGVKD. Between the trimmed V and J ends, which lost 2 bases and 3 bases, there was a span of 4 bases. The CDR3 contains 12 residues. The CDR3 coding sequence is TGTGCCATCAGTGAGGCGGACACTGAAGCTTTCTTT. It is translated as CAISEADTEAFF.

The chain is built from TRBV4-3 and TRBJ2-7; maybe TRBD2 (7 bases). The germline gives CDR1 LGHNA, CDR2 YSLEER. Trimming pared 0 bases from V and 6 bases from J, leaving 15 bases between. The CDR3 runs to 15 residues. CDR3 loop: CASSQDWGREREQYF. The DNA for the CDR3 is TGCGCCAGCAGCCAAGATTGGGGGCGGGAGCGCGAGCAGTACTTC.

V usage is TRBV18 and J usage is TRBJ2-7; 10 bases match TRBD2. With 2 bases clipped from V and 0 bases from J, the junction kept 7 bases outside the gene matches. Germline V gene lookup returns CDR1 KGHSH and CDR2 LQKENI. This CDR3 contains 17 residues. This CDR3 is CASSPLPASGSSYEQYF. For the CDR3, the DNA is TGTGCCAGCTCACCATTACCGGCTAGCGGGAGCTCCTACGAGCAGTACTTC.

This clone was seen only a few times. The chain recombines TRBV18 with TRBJ2-7; 8 bases agree with TRBD2. The CDR3 is 19 residues long. With 5 bases clipped from V and 3 bases from J, the junction kept 21 bases outside the gene matches. Germline CDR1 reads KGHSH; CDR2 reads LQKENI. The CDR3 here is CASSNHSWLAGNTIYEQYF. The DNA for the CDR3 is TGTGCCAGCTCAAACCACAGTTGGCTAGCGGGTAATACCATCTACGAGCAGTACTTC.

V usage is TRBV4-2 and J usage is TRBJ1-3, with 10 bases matching TRBD1. CDR1 and CDR2 (germline): LGHNA, YNFKEQ. Trimming at V came to 3 bases and at J to 0 bases, leaving 5 bases not matched to a gene. The CDR3 totals 17 residues. In DNA form, the CDR3 reads TGTGCCAGCAGCCAGGGACAGGGGCCTTACTCTGGAAACACCATATATTTT. Translation gives CASSQGQGPYSGNTIYF.

This chain joins TRBV7-2 and TRBJ2-3; no firm D call. Germline-derived CDR1 and CDR2 are SGHTA and FQGNSA. V was cut by 4 bases and J by 13 bases, with 15 bases left in between. This CDR3 contains 12 residues. This chain's CDR3 is CASSSNPPREYF. The CDR3 nucleotides are TGTGCCAGCAGCTCTAATCCCCCCCGGGAGTATTTT.

The chain uses TRBV5-1 and TRBJ1-4; possibly TRBD1 for D (6 bases). Per the germline V gene, CDR1 is SGHRS and CDR2 is YFSETQ. The CDR3 runs 14 residues. Trimming cost V 2 bases and J 2 bases, with 7 bases left between them. The CDR3 DNA follows: TGCGCCAGCAGCTTTAGGGGGACTAATGAAAAACTGTTTTTT. The encoded protein is CASSFRGTNEKLFF.

This clone was recorded a few times. The chain combines TRBV29-1 with TRBJ2-1; 7 nucleotides match TRBD1. This CDR3 comprises 15 residues. CDR1 and CDR2 from the germline V gene are SQVTM and ANQGSEA. The junction had 9 bases not matched to a gene; V was cut back by 7 bases and J by 0 bases. CDR3 protein: CSGSQGISSYNEQFF. The CDR3 DNA reads as TGCAGCGGATCACAGGGGATTAGCTCCTACAATGAGCAGTTCTTC.

The chain recombines TRBV6-6 with TRBJ2-7; 7 bases fit TRBD1. The V and J ends lost 5 bases and 2 bases, in that order; junction bases with no gene match: 6. Germline V lookup: CDR1 MNHNY, CDR2 SVGAGI (reference sequence). The CDR3 sequence is 14 residues long. Written as DNA, the CDR3 is TGTGCCAGCAGTACCGACAGGGCAACCTACGAGCAGTACTTC. Protein product: CASSTDRATYEQYF.

The J gene is TRBJ2-3, the V gene TRBV4-3; the D gene is possibly TRBD1 (6 bases). The germline gives CDR1 LGHNA, CDR2 YSLEER. This CDR3 contains 17 residues. Trimming shortened V by 0 bases and J by 1 base, and 14 bases separated the two germline ends. The CDR3 bases are TGCGCCAGCAGCCAAGATATAACACAGGGCGGCACAGATACGCAGTATTTT. It is translated as CASSQDITQGGTDTQYF.

The chain recombines TRBV28 with TRBJ2-1; TRBD2 agrees at 9 bases. Per germline, CDR1 MDHEN and CDR2 SYDVKM. CDR3 length equals 15 residues. J gave up 4 bases and V 2 bases, and 3 bases lay outside the gene matches. The CDR3 loop reads CASSLIAGVYNEQFF. CDR3 nucleotide sequence: TGTGCCAGCAGTTTAATAGCGGGAGTTTACAATGAGCAGTTCTTC.

This chain joins TRBV14 and TRBJ2-1, with 7 bases aligning to TRBD2. Germline-derived CDR1 and CDR2 are SGHDN and FVKESK. After removal of 1 base from V and 12 bases from J, the junction contained 9 bases not matched to a gene. This CDR3 is built from 14 residues. The CDR3, as DNA: TGTGCCAGCAGCCAAGCTAGCAGGGAGGGATTGCAGTTCTTC. This encodes CASSQASREGLQFF.

V is TRBV15 and J is TRBJ2-7; TRBD1 aligns across 7 bases. The trim removed 2 bases at V and 4 bases at J, leaving 11 bases unmatched. Germline V CDR1 and CDR2: LNHNV, YYDKDF (reference sequence). The CDR3 loop spans 16 amino acids. CDR3 protein: CATSRTRQGEGYEQYF. CDR3 sequence (DNA): TGTGCCACCAGCAGAACAAGACAGGGTGAGGGATACGAGCAGTACTTC.

This clone was detected a few times. The chain employs TRBV4-2 and TRBJ2-7, with a tentative D call TRBD2 (6 bases). Germline loops: CDR1 LGHNA, CDR2 YNFKEQ. V was shortened by 0 bases and J by 4 bases, with 13 bases between the two germline ends. This CDR3 contains 15 residues. This CDR3 is CASSQEIYGGYEQYF. The CDR3 bases are TGTGCCAGCAGCCAAGAAATTTACGGGGGTTACGAGCAGTACTTC.

The chain combines TRBV5-1 with TRBJ2-1, with a weak D call TRBD2 (6 bases). This CDR3 spans 15 amino acids. The germline gives CDR1 SGHRS, CDR2 YFSETQ. Trimming shortened V by 3 bases and J by 4 bases, and 14 bases separated the two germline ends. The CDR3 protein is CASSSGTPLYNEQFF. In nucleotides, the CDR3 is TGCGCCAGCAGCTCCGGGACTCCATTGTACAATGAGCAGTTCTTC.

This rearrangement joins TRBV7-2 to TRBJ2-2, with unresolved D. The CDR3 has 13 residues. V lost 0 bases and J lost 4, with 3 bases in between. Germline CDR1 SGHTA, CDR2 FQGNSA. The CDR3, as DNA: TGTGCCAGCAGCTTAGCGCTCACCGGGGAGCTGTTTTTT. It is translated as CASSLALTGELFF.

A few counts support this clone. The chain employs TRBV7-8 and TRBJ2-7; 8 bases are a match to TRBD2. This CDR3 has 16 amino acids. The V segment lost 5 bases and the J segment 2 bases; nucleotides outside the gene matches: 11. The germline gives CDR1 SGHVS, CDR2 FQNEAQ. The CDR3 DNA follows: TGTGCCAGCAGCCCCCAGGGTAGCGGGATCACCTACGAGCAGTACTTC. Translation gives CASSPQGSGITYEQYF.

The chain uses TRBV27 and TRBJ2-7; TRBD1 aligns across 7 bases. The junction had 14 bases not matched to a gene; V was cut back by 6 bases and J by 3 bases. From germline, CDR1 is MNHEY and CDR2 SMNVEV (reference sequence). This CDR3 contains 16 residues. CDR3 region: CASSKTMTGIHYEQYF. As DNA, the CDR3 is TGTGCCAGCAGCAAGACAATGACAGGGATCCACTACGAGCAGTACTTC.

This clone was counted a few times. The chain is built from TRBV18 and TRBJ2-2; D may match TRBD1 or TRBD2 (5 bases each). The CDR3 contains 15 residues. V was cut by 5 bases and J by 4 bases, with 14 bases left in between. CDR1 is KGHSH and CDR2 is LQKENI in the germline V gene. The CDR3: CASSVQSGTTGELFF. DNA for the CDR3: TGTGCCAGCTCAGTCCAGTCAGGGACCACCGGGGAGCTGTTTTTT.

In its sample, this clone was seen a few times. In DNA, the CDR3 is TGCGCCAGCAGCCAAGGAAATGAAGCTTTCTTT. Its protein is CASSQGNEAFF. The chain is built from TRBV4-3 and TRBJ1-1; D uncertain. Per the germline V gene, CDR1 is LGHNA and CDR2 is YSLEER. The germline V and J ends were trimmed by 1 base and 7 bases, with 4 bases remaining between them. The CDR3 sequence is 11 residues long.

The V and J genes are TRBV13 and TRBJ1-2; 7 bases line up with TRBD1. Per the germline V gene, CDR1 is PRHDT and CDR2 is FYEKMQ (reference sequence). V gave up 5 bases and J gave up 7 bases; unmatched junction bases: 7. This CDR3 is built from 13 residues. This chain's CDR3 is CASSPQGVGGYTF. CDR3 DNA sequence: TGTGCCAGCAGCCCGCAGGGGGTCGGTGGCTACACCTTC.

With respect to this clone: Other nucleotide sequences from this sample produce the same CDR3. This chain links TRBV9 with TRBJ1-1; D is uncertain. CDR1 and CDR2 from the germline V gene are SGDLS and YYNGEE. V lost 0 bases, J lost 3 bases, and 6 bases lay in between. CDR3 length equals 13 residues. For the CDR3, the DNA is TGTGCCAGCAGCGTAGGATTGGACACTGAAGCTTTCTTT. This gives the protein CASSVGLDTEAFF.